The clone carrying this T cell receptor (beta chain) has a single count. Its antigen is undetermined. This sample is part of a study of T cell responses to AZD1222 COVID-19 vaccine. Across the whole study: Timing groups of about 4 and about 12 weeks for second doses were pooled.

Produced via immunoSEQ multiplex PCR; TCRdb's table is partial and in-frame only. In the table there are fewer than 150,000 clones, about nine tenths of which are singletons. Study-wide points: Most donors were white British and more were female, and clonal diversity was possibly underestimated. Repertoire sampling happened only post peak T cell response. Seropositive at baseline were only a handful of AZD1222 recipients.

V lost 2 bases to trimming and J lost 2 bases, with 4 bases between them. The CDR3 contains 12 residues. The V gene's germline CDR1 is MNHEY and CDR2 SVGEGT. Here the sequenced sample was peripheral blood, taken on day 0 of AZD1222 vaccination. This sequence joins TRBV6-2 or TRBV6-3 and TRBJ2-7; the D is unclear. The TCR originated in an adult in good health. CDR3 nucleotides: TGTGCCAGCAGTTACACCACCTACGAGCAGTACTTC. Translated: CASSYTTYEQYF.